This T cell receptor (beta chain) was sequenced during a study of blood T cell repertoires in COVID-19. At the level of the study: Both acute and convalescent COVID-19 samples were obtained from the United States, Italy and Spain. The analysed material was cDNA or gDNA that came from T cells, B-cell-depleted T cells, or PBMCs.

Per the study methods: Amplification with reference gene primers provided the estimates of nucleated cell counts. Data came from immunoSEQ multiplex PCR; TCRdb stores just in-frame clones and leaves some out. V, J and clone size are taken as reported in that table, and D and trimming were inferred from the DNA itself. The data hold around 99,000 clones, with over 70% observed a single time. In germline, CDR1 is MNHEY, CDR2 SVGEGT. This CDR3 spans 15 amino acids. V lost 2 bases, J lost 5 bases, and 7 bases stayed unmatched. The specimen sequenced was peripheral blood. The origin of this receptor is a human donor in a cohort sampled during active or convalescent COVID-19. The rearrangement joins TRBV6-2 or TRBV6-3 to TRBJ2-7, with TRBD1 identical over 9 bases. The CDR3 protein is CASSYPYRGQDEQYF. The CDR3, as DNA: TGTGCCAGCAGTTACCCTTACAGGGGGCAGGACGAGCAGTACTTC.